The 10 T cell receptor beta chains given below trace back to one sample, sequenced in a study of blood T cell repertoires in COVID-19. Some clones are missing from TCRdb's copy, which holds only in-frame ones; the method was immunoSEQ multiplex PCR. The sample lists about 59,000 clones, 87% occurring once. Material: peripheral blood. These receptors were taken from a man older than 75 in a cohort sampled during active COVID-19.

The CDR3 DNA reads as TGTGCCAGCAGATATGGGACAGGCTGGACAGATACGCAGTATTTT. This codes for CASRYGTGWTDTQYF. This chain connects TRBV5-8 to TRBJ2-3, with TRBD1 matching over 8 bases. Germline V gene data show CDR1 as SGHTS and CDR2 as YDEGEE. The CDR3 consists of 15 residues. Germline trimming cut 5 bases from V and 3 bases from J; bases unmatched to any gene: 8.

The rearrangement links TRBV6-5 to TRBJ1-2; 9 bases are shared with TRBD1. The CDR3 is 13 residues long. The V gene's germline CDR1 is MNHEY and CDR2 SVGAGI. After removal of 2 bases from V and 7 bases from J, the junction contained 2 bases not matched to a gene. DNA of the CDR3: TGTGCCAGCAGTTACACAGGGGGCGGTGGCTACACCTTC. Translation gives CASSYTGGGGYTF.

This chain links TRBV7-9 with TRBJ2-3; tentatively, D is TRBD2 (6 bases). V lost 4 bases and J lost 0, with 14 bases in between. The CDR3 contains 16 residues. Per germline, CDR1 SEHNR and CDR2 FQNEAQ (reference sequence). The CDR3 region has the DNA TGTGCCAGCAGCTCAGCGGCGGGGATTAGCACAGATACGCAGTATTTT. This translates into CASSSAAGISTDTQYF.

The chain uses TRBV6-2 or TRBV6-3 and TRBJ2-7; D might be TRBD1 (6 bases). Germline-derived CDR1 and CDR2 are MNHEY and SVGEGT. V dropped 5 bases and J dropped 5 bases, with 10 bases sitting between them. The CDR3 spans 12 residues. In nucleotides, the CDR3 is TGTGCCAGCAGTGACCCAGGGGACGAGCAGTACTTC. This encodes CASSDPGDEQYF.

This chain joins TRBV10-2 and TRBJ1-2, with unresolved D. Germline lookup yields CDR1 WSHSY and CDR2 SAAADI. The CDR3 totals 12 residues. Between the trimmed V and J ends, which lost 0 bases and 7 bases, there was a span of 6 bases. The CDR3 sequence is CASSESEAGYTF. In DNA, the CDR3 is TGCGCCAGCAGTGAGTCAGAAGCTGGCTACACCTTC.

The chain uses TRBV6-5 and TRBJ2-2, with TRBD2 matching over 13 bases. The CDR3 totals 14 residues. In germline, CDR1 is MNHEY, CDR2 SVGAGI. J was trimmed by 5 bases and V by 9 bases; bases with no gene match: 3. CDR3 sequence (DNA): TGTGCCAGTTGGACTAGCGGGAGTACCGGGGAGCTGTTTTTT. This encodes CASWTSGSTGELFF.

The CDR3 coding sequence is TGTGCCAGCAGTTCGGGGGTCAGGGGGCCCAATCAGCCCCAGCATTTT. Translated: CASSSGVRGPNQPQHF. The chain joins TRBV27 to TRBJ1-5, with TRBD1 matching over 8 bases. Germline V gives CDR1 MNHEY, CDR2 SMNVEV (reference sequence). CDR3 length equals 16 residues. The trim removed 4 bases at V and 3 bases at J, leaving 8 bases unmatched.

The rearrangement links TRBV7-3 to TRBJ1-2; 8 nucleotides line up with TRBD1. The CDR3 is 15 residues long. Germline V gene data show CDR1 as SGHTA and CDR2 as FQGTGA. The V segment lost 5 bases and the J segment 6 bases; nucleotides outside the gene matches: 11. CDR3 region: CASSQVPAGGDGYTF. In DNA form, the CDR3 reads TGTGCCAGCAGCCAGGTCCCGGCAGGGGGCGATGGCTACACCTTC.

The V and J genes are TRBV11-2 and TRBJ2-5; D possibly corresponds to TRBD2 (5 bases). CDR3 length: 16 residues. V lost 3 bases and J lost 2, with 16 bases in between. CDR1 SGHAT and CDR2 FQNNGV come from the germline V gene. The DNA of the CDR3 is TGTGCCAGCAGCTTTGGAGGCACTGTGGGACAAGAGACCCAGTACTTC. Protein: CASSFGGTVGQETQYF.

This CDR3 is CASSSRQGSNYGYTF. The CDR3 DNA is TGTGCCAGTAGTTCTCGACAGGGGAGTAACTATGGCTACACCTTC. The chain has TRBV19 and TRBJ1-2; 8 bases agree with TRBD1. This CDR3 contains 15 residues. V was pared by 5 bases and J by 1 base, with 6 bases of the junction left unmatched. CDR1 is LNHDA and CDR2 is SQIVND in the germline V gene (reference sequence). Supplemented by reference TRBV19 and TRBJ1-2, the full variable domain reads DGGITQSPKYLFRKEGQNVTLSCEQNLNHDAMYWYRQDPGQGLRLIYYSQIVNDFQKGDIAEGYSVSREKKESFPLTVTSAQKNPTAFYLCASSSRQGSNYGYTFGSGTRLTVV.